There are a few counts of the clone carrying this T cell receptor beta chain. Its specificity is unknown. Stage II-IVA oral cavity squamous cell carcinoma was new and untreated by systemic or radiation therapy. Patients had HPV-negative, locally advanced oral cavity squamous cell carcinoma. This specimen comes from a study of neoadjuvant anti-PD-1 for oral cavity cancer. On the study more broadly: Patients without progression got a fourth dose around day 43.

Regarding the study as a whole: With three patients per group, TCR findings need larger cohorts.

TCRdb's copy holds only in-frame clones and misses some; the assay was immunoSEQ multiplex PCR. The table has about 14,000 clones, under 65% seen once. The CDR3 loop spans 14 amino acids. V lost 6 bases to trimming and J lost 4 bases, with 15 bases between them. The germline CDR1 and CDR2 sequences are MDHEN and SYDVKM. This TCR came from a person between 40 and 79 years old with oral cavity squamous cell carcinoma. The chain carries TRBV28 and TRBJ1-2; D might be TRBD1 (5 bases). The sample consisted of PBMCs, taken before nivolumab (anti-PD-1) treatment. In DNA form, the CDR3 reads TGTGCCAGCAGCCGGGACGGAAGTACCTATGGCTACACCTTC. Its protein is CASSRDGSTYGYTF.